This T cell receptor beta chain was sequenced during a study of T cell responses to AZD1222 COVID-19 vaccine. By sample fraction, this clone is medium-sized. Antigen specificity is unknown. The CDR3 has 19 residues. From germline, CDR1 is SGDLS and CDR2 YYNGEE. Trimming cost V 0 bases and J 2 bases, with 23 bases left between them. Study results and limitations: Among those given AZD1222, only six were seropositive at baseline.

This table comes from immunoSEQ multiplex PCR, and its TCRdb copy is limited to in-frame clones, with some not included. This sample carries some 120,000 clones, 80% to 90% of them seen once, and the ten largest clones take roughly 3.9%. J is TRBJ1-2 and V is TRBV9, with D perhaps TRBD1 (5 bases). Sequenced here: peripheral blood, sampled on day 0 of MenACWY control vaccination. The source is an adult in good health. The CDR3 is CASSVVTRGPETLNYGYTF. CDR3 coding DNA: TGTGCCAGCAGCGTAGTGACGCGGGGCCCCGAAACACTAAACTATGGCTACACCTTC.